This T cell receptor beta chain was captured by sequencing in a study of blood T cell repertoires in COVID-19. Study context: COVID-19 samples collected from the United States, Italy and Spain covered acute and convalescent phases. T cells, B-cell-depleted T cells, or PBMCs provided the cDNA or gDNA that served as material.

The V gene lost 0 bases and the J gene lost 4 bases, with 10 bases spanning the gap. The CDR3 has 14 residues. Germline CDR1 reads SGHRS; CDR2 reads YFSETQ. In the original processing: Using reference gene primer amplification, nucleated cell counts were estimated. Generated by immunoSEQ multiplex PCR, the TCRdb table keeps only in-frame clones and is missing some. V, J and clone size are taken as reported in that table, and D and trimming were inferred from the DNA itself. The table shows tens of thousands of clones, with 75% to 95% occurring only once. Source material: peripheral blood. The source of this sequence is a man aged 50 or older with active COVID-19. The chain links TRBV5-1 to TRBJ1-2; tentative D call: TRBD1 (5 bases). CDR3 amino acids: CASSLGGEAYGYTF. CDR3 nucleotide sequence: TGCGCCAGCAGCTTGGGAGGGGAGGCCTATGGCTACACCTTC. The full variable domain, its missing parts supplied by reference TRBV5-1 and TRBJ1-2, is KAGVTQTPRYLIKTRGQQVTLSCSPISGHRSVSWYQQTPGQGLQFLFEYFSETQRNKGNFPGRFSGRQFSNSRSEMNVSTLELGDSALYLCASSLGGEAYGYTFGSGTRLTVV.